This TCR beta chain was identified in a study of post-analysis software for immune sequencing data. Study context: Disease trajectories encompassed relapsing-remitting, secondary progressive and progressive-relapsing multiple sclerosis. Overall study results and limits: Four or five TRBV segments, TRBV5-6, TRBV5-1 and TRBV20-1 among them, were found more frequent in patients than controls.

V lost 5 bases, J lost 6 bases, and 14 bases stayed unmatched. From germline, CDR1 is MNHEY and CDR2 SVGAGI. The CDR3 is 16 amino acids. cDNA libraries for TCR beta contained unique molecular identifiers. TCRdb re-analysed the PCR reads in MiXCR, keeping a single row per CDR3 protein. The repertoire holds fewer than 550,000 distinct CDR3 sequences, with under 40% as singletons. Regarding this clonotype: What it binds is unknown.

This clonotype was obtained from a girl aged 2-17 years with multiple sclerosis. Sequencing was done on a sample of blood. The chain recombines TRBV6-5 with TRBJ1-2; TRBD1 aligns across 8 bases. The chain's CDR3 is CASSRTGITITHGYTF. For the CDR3, the DNA is TGTGCCAGCAGTCGGACAGGGATCACTATAACTCATGGCTACACCTTC.